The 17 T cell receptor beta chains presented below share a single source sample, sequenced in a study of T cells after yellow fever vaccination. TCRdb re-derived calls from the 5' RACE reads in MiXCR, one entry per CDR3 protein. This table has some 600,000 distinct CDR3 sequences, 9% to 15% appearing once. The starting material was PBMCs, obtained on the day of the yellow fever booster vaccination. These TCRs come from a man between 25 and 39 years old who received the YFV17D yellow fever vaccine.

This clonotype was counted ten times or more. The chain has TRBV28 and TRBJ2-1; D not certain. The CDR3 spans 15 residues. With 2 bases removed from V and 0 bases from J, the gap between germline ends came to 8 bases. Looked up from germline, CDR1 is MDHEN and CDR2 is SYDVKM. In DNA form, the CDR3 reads TGTGCCAGCAGTTTAGGTGGTTACTCCTACAATGAGCAGTTCTTC. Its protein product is CASSLGGYSYNEQFF.

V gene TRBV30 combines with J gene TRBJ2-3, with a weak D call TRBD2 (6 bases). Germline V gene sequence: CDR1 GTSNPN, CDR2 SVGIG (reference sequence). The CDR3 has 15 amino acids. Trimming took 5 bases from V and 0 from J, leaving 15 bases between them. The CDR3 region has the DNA TGTGCCTGGCTGGGGGGTTTCACTAGCACAGATACGCAGTATTTT. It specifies CAWLGGFTSTDTQYF.

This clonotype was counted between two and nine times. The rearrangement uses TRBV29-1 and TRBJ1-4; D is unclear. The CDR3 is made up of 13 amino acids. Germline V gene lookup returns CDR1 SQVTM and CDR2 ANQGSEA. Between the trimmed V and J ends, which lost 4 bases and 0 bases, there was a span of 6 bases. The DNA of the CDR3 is TGCAGCGTTGTCGGGGCAACTAATGAAAAACTGTTTTTT. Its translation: CSVVGATNEKLFF. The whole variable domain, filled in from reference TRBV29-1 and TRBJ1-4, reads SAVISQKPSRDICQRGTSLTIQCQVDSQVTMMFWYRQQPGQSLTLIATANQGSEATYESGFVIDKFPISRPNLTFSTLTVSNMSPEDSSIYLCSVVGATNEKLFFGSGTQLSVL.

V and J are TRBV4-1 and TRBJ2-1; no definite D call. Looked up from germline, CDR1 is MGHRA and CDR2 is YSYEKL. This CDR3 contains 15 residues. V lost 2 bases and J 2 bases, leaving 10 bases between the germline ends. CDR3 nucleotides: TGCGCCAGCAGCCAATGGGGTGGAACCTACAATGAGCAGTTCTTC. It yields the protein CASSQWGGTYNEQFF.

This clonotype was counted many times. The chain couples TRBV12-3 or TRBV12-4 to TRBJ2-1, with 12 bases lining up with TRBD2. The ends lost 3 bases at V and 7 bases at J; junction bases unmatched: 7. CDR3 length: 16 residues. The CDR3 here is CASSLRLAGGQNEQFF. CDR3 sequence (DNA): TGTGCCAGCAGTTTGAGGCTAGCGGGAGGGCAGAATGAGCAGTTCTTC.

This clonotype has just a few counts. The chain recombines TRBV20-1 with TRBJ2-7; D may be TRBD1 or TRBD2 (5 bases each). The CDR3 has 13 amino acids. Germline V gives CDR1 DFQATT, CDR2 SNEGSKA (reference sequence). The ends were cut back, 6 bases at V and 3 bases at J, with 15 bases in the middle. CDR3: CSAPGPHLYEQYF. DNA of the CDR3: TGCAGTGCCCCGGGACCACACCTCTACGAGCAGTACTTC.

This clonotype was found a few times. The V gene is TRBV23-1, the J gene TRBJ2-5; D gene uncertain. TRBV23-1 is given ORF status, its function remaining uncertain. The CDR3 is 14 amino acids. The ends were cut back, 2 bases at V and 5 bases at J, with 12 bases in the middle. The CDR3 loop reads CASSQNDDGETQYF. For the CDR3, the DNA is TGCGCCAGCAGTCAAAACGACGACGGGGAGACCCAGTACTTC.

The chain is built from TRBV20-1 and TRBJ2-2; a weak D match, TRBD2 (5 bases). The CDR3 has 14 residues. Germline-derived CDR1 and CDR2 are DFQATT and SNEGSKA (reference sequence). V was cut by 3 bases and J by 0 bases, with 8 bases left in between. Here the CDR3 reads CSASIGANTGELFF. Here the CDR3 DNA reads TGCAGTGCTAGCATCGGGGCGAACACCGGGGAGCTGTTTTTT.

CDR3 in DNA: TGTGCTAGTGGTTTGGAAATGGCGGGAAACACAGATACGCAGTATTTT. This translates into CASGLEMAGNTDTQYF. The chain has TRBV12-5 and TRBJ2-3; D might be TRBD2 (6 bases). Per the germline V gene, CDR1 is LGHNT and CDR2 is FRNRAP. CDR3 length equals 16 residues. The germline V and J ends were trimmed by 1 base and 2 bases, with 13 bases remaining between them. The full variable domain, rest sourced from reference TRBV12-5 and TRBJ2-3, is DARVTQTPRHKVTEMGQEVTMRCQPILGHNTVFWYRQTMMQGLELLAYFRNRAPLDDSGMPKDRFSAEMPDATLATLKIQPSEPRDSAVYFCASGLEMAGNTDTQYFGPGTRLTVL.

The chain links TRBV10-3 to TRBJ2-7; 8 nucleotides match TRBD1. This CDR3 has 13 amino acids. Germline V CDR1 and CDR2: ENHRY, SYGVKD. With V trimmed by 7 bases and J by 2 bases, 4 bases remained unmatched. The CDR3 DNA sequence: TGTGCCATCACGAAGGACAGGGCCTACGAGCAGTACTTC. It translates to CAITKDRAYEQYF.

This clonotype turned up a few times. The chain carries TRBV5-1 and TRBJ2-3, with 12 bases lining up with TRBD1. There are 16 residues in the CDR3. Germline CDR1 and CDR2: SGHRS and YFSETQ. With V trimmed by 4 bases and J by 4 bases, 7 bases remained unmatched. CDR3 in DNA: TGCGCCAGCAGCGCAGCGGGACAGGGGGCCGCAGATACGCAGTATTTT. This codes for CASSAAGQGAADTQYF.

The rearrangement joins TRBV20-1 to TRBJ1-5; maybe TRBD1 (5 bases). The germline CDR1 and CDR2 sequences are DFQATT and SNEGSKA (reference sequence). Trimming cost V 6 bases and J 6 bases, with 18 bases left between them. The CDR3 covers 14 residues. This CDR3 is CSAHSGSVRQPQHF. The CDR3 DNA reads TGCAGTGCCCACTCAGGGTCGGTGCGTCAGCCCCAGCATTTT.

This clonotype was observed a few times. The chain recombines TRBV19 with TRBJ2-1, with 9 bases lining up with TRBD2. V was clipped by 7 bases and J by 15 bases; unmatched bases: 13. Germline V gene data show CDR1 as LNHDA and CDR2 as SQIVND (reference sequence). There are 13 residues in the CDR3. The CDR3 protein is CASTDIPGLASFF. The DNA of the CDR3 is TGTGCCAGTACCGATATTCCGGGACTAGCTTCGTTCTTC.

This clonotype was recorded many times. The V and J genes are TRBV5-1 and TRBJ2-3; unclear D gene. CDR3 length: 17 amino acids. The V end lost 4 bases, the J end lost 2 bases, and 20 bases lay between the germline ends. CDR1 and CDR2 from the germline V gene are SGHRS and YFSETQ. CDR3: CASSQSPSTASTDTQYF. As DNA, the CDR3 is TGCGCCAGCAGCCAGTCACCCTCTACGGCGTCCACAGATACGCAGTATTTT.

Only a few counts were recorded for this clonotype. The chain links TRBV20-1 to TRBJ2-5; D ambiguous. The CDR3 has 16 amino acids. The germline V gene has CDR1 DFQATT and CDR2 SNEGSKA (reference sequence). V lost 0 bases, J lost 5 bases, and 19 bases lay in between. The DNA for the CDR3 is TGCAGTGCTAGAGACGTGCGGATGGGTGGAAGGGAGACCCAGTACTTC. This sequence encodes CSARDVRMGGRETQYF.

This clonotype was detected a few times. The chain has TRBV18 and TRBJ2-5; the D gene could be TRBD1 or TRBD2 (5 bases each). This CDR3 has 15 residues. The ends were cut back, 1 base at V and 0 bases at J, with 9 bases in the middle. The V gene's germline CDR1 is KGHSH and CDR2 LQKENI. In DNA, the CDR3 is TGTGCCAGCTCACCACGGGGACCGTACCAAGAGACCCAGTACTTC. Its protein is CASSPRGPYQETQYF.

The CDR3 loop reads CASILGRRGMNEQFF. CDR3 DNA: TGTGCCAGCATCCTAGGGCGTAGGGGGATGAATGAGCAGTTCTTC. This chain uses TRBV12-3 or TRBV12-4 with TRBJ2-1, with D perhaps TRBD1 (6 bases). The CDR3 spans 15 residues. V shed 7 bases and J shed 7 bases, with 20 bases lying between them.